These T cell receptor beta chains were read from a single sample in a study of blood T cell repertoires in COVID-19. Clones were sequenced by immunoSEQ multiplex PCR, and TCRdb holds only the in-frame ones, with some missing. Counted here are 30,000 to 40,000 clones, more than 80% occurring once; the ten biggest clones make up approximately 0.9%. Material: peripheral blood. The receptor set was obtained from a male donor with active COVID-19. Both conserved end residues are part of each CDR3. The D gene is left open where the match is weak.

J,V,D,CDR3,DNA
TRBJ1-3,TRBV7-9,.,CASSLQGGNTIYF,TGTGCCAGCAGCTTGCAGGGAGGAAACACCATATATTTT
TRBJ1-2,TRBV5-4,.,CASSLAGSDGYTF,TGTGCCAGCAGCTTGGCCGGGTCCGATGGCTACACCTTC
TRBJ2-7,TRBV6-2/TRBV6-3,.,CASSYSASAYEQYF,TGTGCCAGCAGTTACTCGGCTAGCGCCTACGAGCAGTACTTC
TRBJ2-5,TRBV7-9,.,CASSFQETQYF,TGTGCCAGCAGCTTTCAGGAGACCCAGTACTTC
TRBJ2-5,TRBV7-3,TRBD2,CASSPTGLAGVETQYF,TGTGCCAGCAGCCCTACCGGACTAGCGGGGGTTGAGACCCAGTACTTC
TRBJ1-2,TRBV7-9,.,CASSSPPGQGGTNYGYTF,TGTGCCAGCAGCTCCCCCCCCGGCCAAGGGGGTACGAACTATGGCTACACCTTC
TRBJ1-2,TRBV7-2,TRBD1,CASTNIRGQGSNYGYTF,TGTGCCAGCACAAATATTAGAGGACAGGGAAGCAACTATGGCTACACCTTC
TRBJ2-1,TRBV29-1,TRBD1,CSSERRDRGYNEQFF,TGCAGCTCGGAACGCCGGGACAGGGGCTACAATGAGCAGTTCTTC
TRBJ1-2,TRBV25-1,TRBD1,CASSEWEIGQGNYYGYTF,TGTGCCAGCAGTGAATGGGAGATCGGACAGGGGAATTACTATGGCTACACCTTC
TRBJ2-5,TRBV18,TRBD2,CASGLAGGQETQYF,TGTGCCAGCGGACTAGCGGGGGGTCAAGAGACCCAGTACTTC
TRBJ2-3,TRBV5-1,TRBD2,CASSSREPSGGGTDTQYF,TGCGCCAGCAGCTCCCGGGAGCCTAGCGGGGGAGGCACAGATACGCAGTATTTT
TRBJ1-2,TRBV2,TRBD1,CASRDRASYGYTF,TGTGCCAGCAGGGACAGGGCGTCCTATGGCTACACCTTC
TRBJ1-2,TRBV6-4,TRBD1,CASSEETGGSYGYTF,TGTGCCAGCAGTGAAGAGACAGGGGGCTCCTATGGCTACACCTTC
TRBJ2-1,TRBV6-5,.,CASRIGGLSHNEQFF,TGTGCCAGCAGGATTGGGGGGTTAAGCCACAATGAGCAGTTCTTC